Below, 18 T cell receptor beta chains from the same sample are listed, as sequenced in a study of blood T cell repertoires in COVID-19. The protocol was immunoSEQ multiplex PCR, while the TCRdb copy is restricted to in-frame clones and leaves out a portion. Altogether 290,000 or so clones are present, around 90% being singletons, with the ten largest covering around 1.1%. The sample consisted of PBMCs or T cells enriched from blood (not recorded which). The receptors shown here come from a woman in her 30s who had recovered from COVID-19.

The rearrangement joins TRBV5-1 to TRBJ2-6, with D possibly TRBD2 on 6 matching bases. V gave up 2 bases and J gave up 0 bases, with 9 bases separating them. Looked up from germline, CDR1 is SGHRS and CDR2 is YFSETQ. There are 16 residues in the CDR3. CDR3 loop: CASSFGEVSGANVLTF. The CDR3 DNA reads TGCGCCAGCAGCTTTGGGGAGGTCTCTGGGGCCAACGTCCTGACTTTC.

The CDR3: CASSFQLYYEQYF. The CDR3 region has the DNA TGTGCCAGCAGTTTTCAACTTTATTACGAGCAGTACTTC. The V gene is TRBV28, the J gene TRBJ2-7; the D is unclear. Trimming took 3 bases from V and 4 from J, leaving 10 bases between them. The CDR3 is made up of 13 amino acids. Germline V gene data show CDR1 as MDHEN and CDR2 as SYDVKM.

The chain carries TRBV6-2 or TRBV6-3 and TRBJ1-1; perhaps TRBD1 as D (6 bases). V was clipped by 4 bases and J by 0 bases, with 12 bases between them. The germline CDR1 and CDR2 sequences are MNHEY and SVGEGT. This CDR3 region has 15 residues. The CDR3 loop reads CASSSADRVNTEAFF. The CDR3 nucleotides read TGTGCCAGCAGTTCTGCGGACAGAGTGAACACTGAAGCTTTCTTT.

The chain recombines TRBV19 with TRBJ1-1, with TRBD1 matching 8 bases. This CDR3 region has 13 residues. V lost 4 bases and J lost 6; bases outside the gene matches: 4. Germline V lookup: CDR1 LNHDA, CDR2 SQIVND (reference sequence). CDR3 sequence: CASSTDREAEAFF. The CDR3 nucleotides read TGTGCCAGTAGTACGGACAGGGAGGCTGAAGCTTTCTTT.

This clone has only one observation. The gene calls are TRBV27 and TRBJ1-3; no clear D. The V end was cut by 6 bases, the J end by 0 bases, with 9 bases between. CDR1 and CDR2 from the germline V gene are MNHEY and SMNVEV (reference sequence). The CDR3 extends over 14 amino acids. This CDR3 is CASSPLGSGNTIYF. CDR3 nucleotides: TGTGCCAGCAGCCCCCTCGGCTCTGGAAACACCATATATTTT.

This rearrangement joins TRBV27 to TRBJ2-7; TRBD1 aligns across 8 bases. After removal of 5 bases from V and 2 bases from J, the junction contained 8 bases not matched to a gene. The CDR3 is 15 residues long. Germline assignment: CDR1 MNHEY and CDR2 SMNVEV (reference sequence). CDR3 in amino acids: CASSPDRGRAYEQYF. CDR3 nucleotide sequence: TGTGCCAGCAGTCCCGACAGGGGCCGGGCCTACGAGCAGTACTTC.

The DNA of the CDR3 is TGTGCCAGCAGCTTCCCTCGACTAGCGGGAGCCTCAGATACGCAGTATTTT. Its translation is CASSFPRLAGASDTQYF. V usage is TRBV7-9 and J usage is TRBJ2-3, with TRBD2 matching over 12 bases. Per germline, CDR1 SEHNR and CDR2 FQNEAQ (reference sequence). The CDR3 length is 17 residues. Trimming cost V 3 bases and J 4 bases; bases outside gene matches: 8.

The chain combines TRBV5-1 with TRBJ1-5, with a weak D call TRBD1 (6 bases). Germline V gives CDR1 SGHRS, CDR2 YFSETQ. The CDR3 runs 14 residues. Trimming removed 0 bases at V and 6 bases at J, with 10 bases between. CDR3 sequence: CASSLDRVGQPQHF. In DNA form, the CDR3 reads TGCGCCAGCAGCTTGGACAGGGTTGGTCAGCCCCAGCATTTT.

This clone occurred a few times. V is TRBV9 and J is TRBJ2-2; 8 bases align to TRBD2. The V and J ends lost 3 bases and 4 bases, in that order; junction bases with no gene match: 8. Looked up from germline, CDR1 is SGDLS and CDR2 is YYNGEE. This CDR3 comprises 16 residues. The CDR3 loop is CASSAHGAGGTGELFF. The CDR3 nucleotides are TGTGCCAGCAGCGCCCACGGGGCGGGAGGCACCGGGGAGCTGTTTTTT.

The CDR3 spells CATQDRLAGVHEQFF. CDR3 bases: TGTGCCACCCAGGATCGGCTAGCGGGAGTCCATGAGCAGTTCTTC. This chain uses TRBV24-1 with TRBJ2-1; 10 nucleotides align to TRBD2. Germline V gene lookup returns CDR1 KGHDR and CDR2 SFDVKD. CDR3 length equals 15 residues. The V segment lost 9 bases and the J segment 8 bases; nucleotides outside the gene matches: 12.

The chain uses TRBV7-3 and TRBJ1-1, with TRBD1 matching 8 bases. CDR3 length equals 14 residues. With V trimmed by 5 bases and J by 1 base, 3 bases remained unmatched. Germline V CDR1 and CDR2: SGHTA, FQGTGA. CDR3 sequence (DNA): TGTGCCAGCAGCGCGCAGGGGGCGAACACTGAAGCTTTCTTT. It is translated as CASSAQGANTEAFF. Together with reference TRBV7-3 and TRBJ1-1, the CDR3 gives the full variable domain: GAGVSQTPSNKVTEKGKYVELRCDPISGHTALYWYRQSLGQGPEFLIYFQGTGAADDSGLPNDRFFAVRPEGSVSTLKIQRTERGDSAVYLCASSAQGANTEAFFGQGTRLTVV.

This sequence joins TRBV6-1 and TRBJ1-3; D may be TRBD1 (6 bases). V lost 2 bases and J lost 2, with 10 bases in between. Germline lookup yields CDR1 MNHNS and CDR2 SASEGT. This CDR3 is 15 amino acids long. The CDR3 is CASSEIDRPGNTIYF. The CDR3 coding sequence is TGTGCCAGCAGTGAAATTGACAGGCCTGGAAACACCATATATTTT.

The rearrangement links TRBV7-9 to TRBJ1-1; D is unclear. V was trimmed by 1 base and J by 1 base, leaving 10 bases between them. The CDR3 loop spans 15 amino acids. CDR1 SEHNR and CDR2 FQNEAQ come from the germline V gene (reference sequence). CDR3 DNA: TGTGCCAGCAGCTTAGTAATTCCGGGGAACACTGAAGCTTTCTTT. This encodes CASSLVIPGNTEAFF.

The CDR3 DNA sequence: TGTGCCAGCAGTTTTCGACAGGGTGGCAGCCAGCCCCAGCATTTT. This sequence encodes CASSFRQGGSQPQHF. The chain couples TRBV28 to TRBJ1-5, with 7 bases matching TRBD1. V lost 3 bases, J lost 7 bases, and 9 bases stayed unmatched. Germline V lookup: CDR1 MDHEN, CDR2 SYDVKM. This CDR3 spans 15 amino acids.

This clone has just one count. V is TRBV4-1 and J is TRBJ1-5; 7 nucleotides line up with TRBD1. The CDR3 is made up of 16 amino acids. V shed 3 bases and J 7 bases; nucleotides not matched to a gene: 12. Germline CDR1 and CDR2: MGHRA and YSYEKL. The CDR3 protein is CASSHPTRDSRQPQHF. CDR3 coding DNA: TGCGCCAGCAGCCACCCCACGCGGGACAGTAGGCAGCCCCAGCATTTT.

The V call is TRBV30, the J call TRBJ2-1, with 7 nucleotides matching TRBD2. CDR3 length: 14 amino acids. Germline CDR1 is GTSNPN and CDR2 is SVGIG (reference sequence). J lost 7 bases, V lost 2 bases, and 8 bases had no gene match. In DNA, the CDR3 is TGTGCCTGGAGTAGCGGGAATAGTATAAATGAGCAGTTCTTC. This codes for CAWSSGNSINEQFF.

The V call is TRBV19, the J call TRBJ2-5, with TRBD1 as a possible D gene (5 bases). The germline V gene has CDR1 LNHDA and CDR2 SQIVND (reference sequence). Trimming cost V 5 bases and J 4 bases, with 14 bases left between them. The CDR3 has 14 residues. The CDR3 protein is CASSVGPGRETQYF. As DNA, the CDR3 is TGTGCCAGTAGTGTCGGCCCAGGGCGAGAGACCCAGTACTTC.

V gene TRBV7-8 combines with J gene TRBJ2-2; D unclear. V lost 5 bases and J lost 7, with 17 bases in between. The CDR3 is 15 amino acids. Per germline, CDR1 SGHVS and CDR2 FQNEAQ. CDR3 region: CASSLDLASIGELFF. The CDR3 DNA follows: TGTGCCAGCAGCCTAGACCTCGCGAGCATCGGGGAGCTGTTTTTT.